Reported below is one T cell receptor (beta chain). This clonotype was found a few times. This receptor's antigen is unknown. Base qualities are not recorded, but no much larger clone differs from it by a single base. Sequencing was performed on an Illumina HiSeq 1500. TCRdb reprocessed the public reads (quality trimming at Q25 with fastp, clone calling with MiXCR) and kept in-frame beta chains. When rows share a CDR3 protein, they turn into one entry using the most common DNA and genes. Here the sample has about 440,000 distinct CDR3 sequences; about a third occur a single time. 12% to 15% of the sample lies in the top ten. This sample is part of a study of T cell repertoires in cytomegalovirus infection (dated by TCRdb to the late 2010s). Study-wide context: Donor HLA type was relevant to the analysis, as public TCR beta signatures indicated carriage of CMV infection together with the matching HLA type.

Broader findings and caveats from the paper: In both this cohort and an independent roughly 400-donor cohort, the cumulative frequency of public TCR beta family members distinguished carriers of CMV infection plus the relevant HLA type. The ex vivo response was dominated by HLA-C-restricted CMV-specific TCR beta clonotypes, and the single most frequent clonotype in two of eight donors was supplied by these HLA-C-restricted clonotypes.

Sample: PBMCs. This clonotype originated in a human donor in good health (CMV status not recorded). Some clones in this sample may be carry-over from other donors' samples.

Read as DNA, the sequence is TGTGCCAGTAGTGCCACCGGGACCACCCAAGAGACCCAGTACTTC. Its translation reads: CASSATGTTQETQYF. The rearrangement joined TRBV19 to TRBJ2-5, with the D call tentatively TRBD1 or TRBD2, each fitting 5 bases. The germline V gene encodes CDR1 LNHDA and CDR2 SQIVND (reference sequence). The junction shows trimming of 5 bases on V and 1 base on J, plus 14 bases between the germline ends. Measured from the cysteine to the phenylalanine, the CDR3 is 15 residues long. The only DNA kept is the CDR3, 45 bases in frame from the first base.